A selection of T cell receptor beta chains follows, all from one sample in a study of blood T cell repertoires in COVID-19. Repertoires were generated with immunoSEQ multiplex PCR, while TCRdb's copy carries only in-frame clones and drops some. The data contain 250,000 to 350,000 clones, about 85% of them singletons. The material sequenced was peripheral blood. These receptors all stem from a woman between 50 and 59 years old who had recovered from COVID-19. Each CDR3 is given with its conserved first and last residue. D genes are given only for firm matches. Not every row has a clone size; where given, it reads once, few, many or a size class.

clone_size	d_call	v_call	j_call	cdr3_nt	cdr3_aa
once	TRBD1	TRBV29-1	TRBJ1-2	TGCAGCGTTGAGAGGGGGCGGGATAACTATGGCTACACCTTC	CSVERGRDNYGYTF
.	TRBD1	TRBV4-3	TRBJ1-2	TGCGCCAGCAGCCAAGGCGGGACAGGAGAGGAAGGCTACACCTTC	CASSQGGTGEEGYTF
once	.	TRBV7-9	TRBJ2-1	TGTGCCAGCAGCTTAGCGCGGGATGTGGTTGGGCAGTTCTTC	CASSLARDVVGQFF
.	TRBD1	TRBV28	TRBJ2-3	TGTGCCAGCAGTTTAACCAGGGGGCACGATACGCAGTATTTT	CASSLTRGHDTQYF
.	TRBD2	TRBV11-1	TRBJ2-3	TGTGCCAGCAGCCCCGCTAGCGGGGGGTTTACAGATACGCAGTATTTT	CASSPASGGFTDTQYF
once	TRBD2	TRBV28	TRBJ2-1	TGTGCCAGCAGTTTATTGCGGGAGGTCTACAATGAGCAGTTCTTC	CASSLLREVYNEQFF
.	.	TRBV2	TRBJ1-1	TGTGCCAGCTTTACACAGGTAGGAGCTTTCTTT	CASFTQVGAFF
.	TRBD1	TRBV3-1/TRBV3-2	TRBJ2-1	TGTGCCAGCAGCCAAGGGGCGACAGGGAACTCCTACAATGAGCAGTTCTTC	CASSQGATGNSYNEQFF
.	.	TRBV19	TRBJ1-2	TGTGCCAGTAGATACGCAGGACAGCGGCACTATGGCTACACCTTC	CASRYAGQRHYGYTF
.	TRBD2	TRBV28	TRBJ2-3	TGTGCCAGCAGTTTGGGACTAGCGGTTTCGACGCAGTATTTT	CASSLGLAVSTQYF
.	.	TRBV28	TRBJ1-2	TGTGCCAGCAGTCCGATACCCTCACGGGGTGGCTACACCTTC	CASSPIPSRGGYTF
few	.	TRBV5-6	TRBJ1-2	TGTGCCAGCAGCTTGACAGGTCGTACTAACTATGGCTACACCTTC	CASSLTGRTNYGYTF
.	TRBD1	TRBV9	TRBJ1-3	TGTGCCAGCAGCGCAGAGGGACAGGGTCTCCCGAGGGACTCTGGAAACACCATATATTTT	CASSAEGQGLPRDSGNTIYF
.	.	TRBV10-3	TRBJ1-3	TGTGCCATCCATCCAGGATTTACGTCTGGAAACACCATATATTTT	CAIHPGFTSGNTIYF
.	TRBD1	TRBV5-1	TRBJ1-4	TGCGCCAGCAGCTCCAGGGGGTATGTGACTAATGAAAAACTGTTTTTT	CASSSRGYVTNEKLFF
once	TRBD1	TRBV6-5	TRBJ1-2	TGTGCCAGCAGGGACAGGGGTAGTCCTAACTATGGCTACACCTTC	CASRDRGSPNYGYTF
.	TRBD2	TRBV19	TRBJ2-1	TGTGCCAGTAGCATAGCGGGGGGGCCCCACAATGAGCAGTTCTTC	CASSIAGGPHNEQFF
.	TRBD1	TRBV27	TRBJ1-1	TGTGCCAGCAGCCCTCCCAGGGGGACTGAAGCTTTCTTT	CASSPPRGTEAFF
once	.	TRBV27	TRBJ2-1	TGTGCCAGCAGTTTAAAGGGGGGACTATCCTCCCGGGGGTGGAATGAGCAGTTCTTC	CASSLKGGLSSRGWNEQFF
.	TRBD2	TRBV19	TRBJ2-1	TGTGCCAGTACACTAGCGGGGAATGACAATGAGCAGTTCTTC	CASTLAGNDNEQFF
few	TRBD1	TRBV19	TRBJ1-4	TGTGCCAGTAGTAGTAACAGGGGGCGCGGTGAAAAACTGTTTTTT	CASSSNRGRGEKLFF
.	.	TRBV27	TRBJ1-1	TGTGCCAGCAGTTTGTATACTAACACTGAAGCTTTCTTT	CASSLYTNTEAFF
.	TRBD1	TRBV7-7	TRBJ2-2	TGTGCTAGCAGCTCAGGGGGCACCGGGGAGCTGTTTTTT	CASSSGGTGELFF
few	.	TRBV5-6	TRBJ1-1	TGTGCCAGCAGCGGGGTGGGGGCGCGGACTGAAGCTTTCTTT	CASSGVGARTEAFF
.	.	TRBV19	TRBJ1-2	TGTGCCAGTAGTATTTTTAAGGGAGTGGAAGGCTACACCTTC	CASSIFKGVEGYTF
.	TRBD1	TRBV30	TRBJ2-5	TGTGCCTGGAGCGGGACAGGCAACCAAGAGACCCAGTACTTC	CAWSGTGNQETQYF
.	.	TRBV25-1	TRBJ2-4	TGTGCCAGCAGTGACGTGAACTCCCCCAAAAACATTCAGTACTTC	CASSDVNSPKNIQYF
.	.	TRBV3-1/TRBV3-2	TRBJ2-2	TGTGCCAGCACCCCTGTACTTTCGAACACCGGGGAGCTGTTTTTT	CASTPVLSNTGELFF
.	.	TRBV5-6	TRBJ1-4	TGTGCCAGCAGCCTGCATGGGGGCACTAATGAAAAACTGTTTTTT	CASSLHGGTNEKLFF
.	TRBD2	TRBV29-1	TRBJ2-7	TGCAGCCCCTCTCCGGGGCTAGCGGGGGGGCTCTCCTACGAGCAGTACTTC	CSPSPGLAGGLSYEQYF
.	.	TRBV30	TRBJ2-3	TGTGCCTGGAGTGTCGTAGCGTCTTCGCAGTATTTT	CAWSVVASSQYF